The 29 T cell receptor beta chains below come from one sample, sequenced in a study of monozygotic twins with inflammatory bowel disease. TCRdb re-called the 5' RACE reads and shows each CDR3 protein once, DNA omitted. Its clone listing holds approximately 340,000 distinct CDR3 sequences. The sequencing input was blood. The receptors come from a human donor with ulcerative colitis or Crohn's disease, or a healthy co-twin of an affected twin (not recorded which).

This sequence joins TRBV14 and TRBJ2-4. This CDR3 is 16 amino acids long. Germline V gives CDR1 SGHDN, CDR2 FVKESK. The CDR3 sequence: CASSQGGVGMGNIQYF.

This rearrangement joins TRBV19 to TRBJ2-3; with no DNA, the TCRdb D assignment of TRBD2 cannot be verified. CDR3 length: 15 residues. Per the germline V gene, CDR1 is LNHDA and CDR2 is SQIVND (reference sequence). Here the CDR3 reads CASSIGRDHTDTQYF.

This rearrangement joins TRBV12-3 or TRBV12-4 to TRBJ2-2. There are 15 residues in the CDR3. The CDR3 reads CASSLRLGNTGELFF.

The chain uses TRBV12-3 or TRBV12-4 and TRBJ2-7; TCRdb names TRBD1, which stays unverified in the absence of DNA. The CDR3 runs to 16 residues. CDR3 region: CASSLKGTGRIYEQYF.

The CDR3 loop reads CASSSTGLGGDTQYF. This sequence joins TRBV5-1 and TRBJ2-3; TCRdb's D gene call, TRBD2, goes unchecked for lack of DNA. This CDR3 is built from 15 residues. In germline, CDR1 is SGHRS, CDR2 YFSETQ.

The rearrangement uses TRBV7-9 and TRBJ1-1. The CDR3 is 13 residues long. Germline V gene sequence: CDR1 SEHNR, CDR2 FQNEAQ (reference sequence). The CDR3 sequence: CASSLAGRTEAFF.

The chain couples TRBV4-2 to TRBJ2-7; there is no DNA to check the TCRdb D call of TRBD2. Germline V gene data show CDR1 as LGHNA and CDR2 as YNFKEQ. This CDR3 is built from 18 residues. The CDR3 spells CASSQDGTSGKRPYEQYF.

The V gene is TRBV20-1, the J gene TRBJ2-7; TCRdb lists TRBD2, though no DNA is available to test this call. In germline, CDR1 is DFQATT, CDR2 SNEGSKA (reference sequence). CDR3 length: 13 amino acids. The CDR3 is CSARASGSYEQYF.

The CDR3 loop is CAISGRVGAGGYNEQFF. The chain is built from TRBV10-3 and TRBJ2-1; the TRBD2 assignment by TCRdb is unverifiable without DNA. The germline V gene encodes CDR1 ENHRY and CDR2 SYGVKD. The CDR3 is made up of 17 amino acids.

The chain couples TRBV18 to TRBJ1-3. This CDR3 spans 14 amino acids. Germline V lookup: CDR1 KGHSH, CDR2 LQKENI. The CDR3: CASSPSLSRNTIYF. The whole variable domain, remainder taken from reference TRBV18 and TRBJ1-3, is NAGVMQNPRHLVRRRGQEARLRCSPMKGHSHVYWYRQLPEEGLKFMVYLQKENIIDESGMPKERFSAEFPKEGPSILRIQQVVRGDSAAYFCASSPSLSRNTIYFGEGSWLTVV.

The chain employs TRBV5-1 and TRBJ2-1; the TCRdb call, TRBD2, lacks DNA for checking. In germline, CDR1 is SGHRS, CDR2 YFSETQ. This CDR3 has 15 amino acids. The chain's CDR3 is CASSLVTRGSGEQFF.

The CDR3: CASSPPASKAYVDFEAFF. This chain joins TRBV18 and TRBJ1-1. Germline values: CDR1 KGHSH, CDR2 LQKENI. The CDR3 contains 18 residues.

V and J are TRBV11-2 and TRBJ2-1; TCRdb's assignment of TRBD2 cannot be checked, as there is no DNA. Germline CDR1 is SGHAT and CDR2 is FQNNGV. The CDR3 spans 15 residues. The CDR3 loop reads CASRLIQGRYNEQFF.

The rearrangement links TRBV16 to TRBJ1-5. CDR1 and CDR2 (germline): KGHSY, FQNENV. The CDR3 has 15 amino acids. The CDR3 sequence: CASSPDGDSNQPQHF.

V gene TRBV6-5 combines with J gene TRBJ2-5; TCRdb gives TRBD1 as the D gene, but with no DNA this cannot be confirmed. The germline CDR1 and CDR2 sequences are MNHEY and SVGAGI. The CDR3 is 15 amino acids. This CDR3 reads CASSYSTQGAETQYF.

The chain carries TRBV12-3 or TRBV12-4 and TRBJ2-6; TCRdb names TRBD1, which stays unverified in the absence of DNA. This CDR3 spans 15 amino acids. This CDR3 is CASRYRFTGANVLTF.

The chain links TRBV4-1 to TRBJ1-2; checking the TCRdb D call of TRBD1 is not possible without DNA. This CDR3 spans 15 amino acids. Per germline, CDR1 MGHRA and CDR2 YSYEKL. The CDR3 reads CASSQDTGVFYGYTF.

V is TRBV29-1 and J is TRBJ2-5; with no DNA, the TCRdb D assignment of TRBD1 cannot be verified. This CDR3 is 12 amino acids long. Germline CDR1 is SQVTM and CDR2 is ANQGSEA. This CDR3 is CSGKTAEGTQYF.

The chain recombines TRBV29-1 with TRBJ1-5. The length of the CDR3 is 13 residues. Germline V CDR1 and CDR2: SQVTM, ANQGSEA. The CDR3 sequence is CSVVSGLNQPQHF.

V gene TRBV6-2 or TRBV6-3 combines with J gene TRBJ2-5; lacking DNA, the TRBD2 call made by TCRdb goes unchecked. The CDR3 covers 16 residues. Germline-derived CDR1 and CDR2 are MNHEY and SVGEGT. The CDR3 is CASSYGTSSGGETQYF.

The chain joins TRBV2 to TRBJ1-2; absent DNA, TCRdb's TRBD1 call cannot be checked. Germline assignment: CDR1 SNHLY and CDR2 FYNNEI. The CDR3 is made up of 16 amino acids. CDR3 residues: CASSEEQGAISIRYTF.

This sequence joins TRBV20-1 and TRBJ2-1; TCRdb selects TRBD2, and the lack of DNA leaves this call unchecked. There are 15 residues in the CDR3. Per the germline V gene, CDR1 is DFQATT and CDR2 is SNEGSKA (reference sequence). The CDR3 reads CSAIQAASGAGEQFF.

J is TRBJ2-5 and V is TRBV5-5. The CDR3 covers 13 residues. The V gene's germline CDR1 is SGHKS and CDR2 YYEKEE (reference sequence). CDR3 protein: CANSLGLKETQYF. The full variable domain, with the rest looked up from reference TRBV5-5 and TRBJ2-5, is DAGVTQSPTHLIKTRGQQVTLRCSPISGHKSVSWYQQVLGQGPQFIFQYYEKEERGRGNFPDRFSARQFPNYSSELNVNALLLGDSALYLCANSLGLKETQYFGPGTRLLVL.

This chain links TRBV5-1 with TRBJ2-1; the TRBD1 assignment by TCRdb is unverifiable without DNA. CDR1 is SGHRS and CDR2 is YFSETQ in the germline V gene. CDR3 size: 12 residues. CDR3 loop: CASSLVQGRRLF.

The chain employs TRBV7-9 and TRBJ2-7; TCRdb's D call of TRBD1 is untestable without DNA. Germline V lookup: CDR1 SEHNR, CDR2 FQNEAQ (reference sequence). This CDR3 region has 14 residues. The CDR3 sequence is CASTGTGGGYEQYF.

The chain combines TRBV7-2 with TRBJ2-3; TCRdb's D call, TRBD2, is unchecked because there is no DNA. CDR3 length: 17 amino acids. CDR1 is SGHTA and CDR2 is FQGNSA in the germline V gene. The CDR3 sequence: CASSPRRLAGGIDTQYF.

This chain links TRBV4-2 with TRBJ2-1. This CDR3 contains 15 residues. Germline V gene lookup returns CDR1 LGHNA and CDR2 YNFKEQ. This CDR3 reads CASSLRRSSYNEQFF.

This rearrangement joins TRBV12-3 or TRBV12-4 to TRBJ1-5. This CDR3 is built from 16 residues. CDR3 in amino acids: CASSFYQGSGNQPQHF.

The CDR3 sequence is CASKRNSYNEQFF. The chain couples TRBV2 to TRBJ2-1. Germline V gene data show CDR1 as SNHLY and CDR2 as FYNNEI. The CDR3 consists of 13 residues.